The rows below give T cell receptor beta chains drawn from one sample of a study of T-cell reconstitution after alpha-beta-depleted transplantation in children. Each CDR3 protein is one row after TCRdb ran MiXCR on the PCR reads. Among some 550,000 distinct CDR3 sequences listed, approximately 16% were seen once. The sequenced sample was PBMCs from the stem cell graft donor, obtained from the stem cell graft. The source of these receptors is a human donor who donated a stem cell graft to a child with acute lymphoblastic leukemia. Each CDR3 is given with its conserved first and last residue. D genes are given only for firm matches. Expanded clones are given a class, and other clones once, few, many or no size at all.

CASSPTSDHFRSYNEQFF	TGCGCCAGCAGCCCAACTAGCGACCACTTCCGCTCCTACAATGAGCAGTTCTTC	TRBD2	few	TRBJ2-1	TRBV5-1
CASSLEAGGGDEQFF	TGTGCCAGCAGTTTGGAGGCCGGAGGGGGAGATGAGCAGTTCTTC	.	.	TRBJ2-1	TRBV27
CASIDGGTEAFF	TGTGCCAGCATAGACGGGGGCACTGAAGCTTTCTTT	.	few	TRBJ1-1	TRBV27
CASSYSPSPLRASYEQYF	TGTGCCAGCAGTTACTCACCGTCTCCCCTACGGGCGTCCTACGAGCAGTACTTC	.	.	TRBJ2-7	TRBV6-5
CASSLKGGELTSYEQYF	TGTGCCAGCAGCTTAAAGGGGGGGGAACTAACATCCTACGAGCAGTACTTC	.	few	TRBJ2-7	TRBV7-3
CSAKASGRVTYEQYF	TGCAGTGCTAAGGCTAGCGGGAGGGTTACCTACGAGCAGTACTTC	TRBD2	few	TRBJ2-7	TRBV20-1
CASSQDGREGTYEQYF	TGCGCCAGCAGCCAAGACGGCAGGGAGGGAACCTACGAGCAGTACTTC	TRBD2	.	TRBJ2-7	TRBV4-1
CASGLMNTEAFF	TGCGCCAGCGGGTTAATGAACACTGAAGCTTTCTTT	.	.	TRBJ1-1	TRBV5-1
CASSYLGVREETQYF	TGTGCCAGCAGCTACTTGGGGGTCCGAGAAGAGACCCAGTACTTC	.	.	TRBJ2-5	TRBV5-6
CASSYSSGYLSYEQYF	TGTGCCAGCAGTTACTCTTCAGGGTATCTTTCCTACGAGCAGTACTTC	.	few	TRBJ2-7	TRBV6-5
CSAPSSSSPDTQYF	TGCAGTGCTCCCAGTTCTAGTTCTCCAGATACGCAGTATTTT	.	few	TRBJ2-3	TRBV20-1
CASSPGGFSRPQHF	TGTGCCAGCAGTCCCGGGGGGTTCTCGCGGCCCCAGCATTTT	.	.	TRBJ1-5	TRBV12-3/TRBV12-4
CASSLLGRAYGYTF	TGTGCCAGCAGTTTATTAGGGAGGGCCTATGGCTACACCTTC	.	few	TRBJ1-2	TRBV27
CASSLNFMGLSPYNEQFF	TGCGCCAGCAGCCTCAACTTTATGGGACTATCGCCTTACAATGAGCAGTTCTTC	TRBD2	.	TRBJ2-1	TRBV4-1
CSVEAGVNGELFF	TGCAGCGTTGAGGCAGGGGTTAACGGGGAGCTGTTTTTT	.	few	TRBJ2-2	TRBV29-1
CASSPDSEEQYF	TGTGCCAGCAGCCCTGACAGCGAAGAGCAGTACTTC	.	.	TRBJ2-7	TRBV7-9
CSASNSPYVSSNQPQHF	TGCAGTGCTAGTAACTCACCTTATGTATCTAGCAATCAGCCCCAGCATTTT	.	.	TRBJ1-5	TRBV20-1
CASSDNGREQYF	TGTGCCAGCAGTGATAACGGACGCGAGCAGTACTTC	.	.	TRBJ2-7	TRBV6-1
CASGAGVTPGSNEQFF	TGTGCCAGCGGGGCGGGAGTAACCCCAGGGAGCAATGAGCAGTTCTTC	TRBD2	.	TRBJ2-1	TRBV9
CASSLGLENTGELFF	TGTGCCAGCAGCTTGGGGCTTGAGAACACCGGGGAGCTGTTTTTT	.	.	TRBJ2-2	TRBV5-6
CSARDPGGPNNEQFF	TGCAGTGCTAGAGATCCGGGGGGACCCAACAATGAGCAGTTCTTC	TRBD2	.	TRBJ2-1	TRBV20-1
CASSRRTVFSSYEQYF	TGTGCCAGCAGCCGACGGACAGTGTTCAGCTCCTACGAGCAGTACTTC	.	.	TRBJ2-7	TRBV5-5
CASSEDRAANTEAFF	TGCGCCAGCAGCGAGGACAGGGCCGCGAACACTGAAGCTTTCTTT	TRBD1	few	TRBJ1-1	TRBV5-1
CASSKSTETQYF	TGTGCCAGCAGCAAAAGCACGGAGACCCAGTACTTC	.	.	TRBJ2-5	TRBV21-1
CASRGTGNQPQHF	TGTGCCAGCAGGGGTACAGGGAATCAGCCCCAGCATTTT	.	.	TRBJ1-5	TRBV2
CASSPGRGTGANVLTF	TGTGCCAGCTCCCCGGGTAGGGGCACTGGGGCCAACGTCCTGACTTTC	.	.	TRBJ2-6	TRBV18
CASSLIEDGPQHF	TGCGCCAGCAGCTTGATTGAGGACGGGCCCCAGCATTTT	.	.	TRBJ1-5	TRBV5-1
CASSQRRGKEIGFVGKLFF	TGCGCCAGCAGCCAACGCAGGGGCAAGGAAATAGGGTTCGTCGGAAAACTGTTTTTT	.	few	TRBJ1-4	TRBV4-1
CASSRKGGGLGDYNEQFF	TGCGCCAGCAGCAGGAAGGGGGGAGGGTTGGGGGACTACAATGAGCAGTTCTTC	.	.	TRBJ2-1	TRBV5-1
CASSPGHCNQPQHF	TGCGCCAGCAGCCCCGGACATTGCAATCAGCCCCAGCATTTT	.	.	TRBJ1-5	TRBV5-1
CASSPLDRGNTEAFF	TGTGCCAGCAGCCCCCTGGACAGGGGGAACACTGAAGCTTTCTTT	TRBD1	.	TRBJ1-1	TRBV9
CSGLKRVSTDTQYF	TGCAGCGGTCTCAAGCGGGTTAGCACAGATACGCAGTATTTT	.	.	TRBJ2-3	TRBV20-1
CASSLGVFQETQYF	TGCGCCAGCAGCTTGGGGGTCTTCCAAGAGACCCAGTACTTC	.	few	TRBJ2-5	TRBV5-1
CASGPYRAVYGYTF	TGTGCCAGCGGACCTTACAGGGCCGTCTATGGCTACACCTTC	.	few	TRBJ1-2	TRBV27
CASLTRGGRLDNEQFF	TGTGCCAGCCTAACTCGGGGCGGGAGGCTAGACAATGAGCAGTTCTTC	TRBD2	.	TRBJ2-1	TRBV12-3/TRBV12-4
CASSLEGLADSYEQYF	TGCGCCAGCAGCTTGGAAGGGCTAGCGGACTCCTACGAGCAGTACTTC	TRBD2	.	TRBJ2-7	TRBV5-1
CASKVGMNTEAFF	TGTGCCAGCAAGGTGGGGATGAACACTGAAGCTTTCTTT	.	few	TRBJ1-1	TRBV28
CASSFGTGKSNQPQHF	TGTGCCAGCAGTTTCGGGACAGGGAAAAGCAATCAGCCCCAGCATTTT	TRBD1	.	TRBJ1-5	TRBV6-5
CSARDTGTGKSPLHF	TGCAGTGCTAGAGATACCGGGACAGGGAAATCACCCCTCCACTTT	TRBD1	.	TRBJ1-6	TRBV20-1
CASSFVGGSYNEQFF	TGTGCCAGCAGCTTCGTGGGAGGCTCCTACAATGAGCAGTTCTTC	.	few	TRBJ2-1	TRBV7-9
CASSLTTSGIGEQFF	TGCGCCAGCAGCTTAACGACTAGCGGGATTGGTGAGCAGTTCTTC	TRBD2	few	TRBJ2-1	TRBV5-1
CASSLGLQARGPTNTGELFF	TGTGCCAGCAGCTTAGGCCTACAGGCCAGGGGGCCAACGAACACCGGGGAGCTGTTTTTT	TRBD1	.	TRBJ2-2	TRBV7-6
CASSPRDGTYEQYF	TGTGCCAGCAGTCCCCGGGACGGCACCTACGAGCAGTACTTC	.	.	TRBJ2-7	TRBV6-1
CSVPGDTGELFF	TGCAGCGTCCCGGGGGACACCGGGGAGCTGTTTTTT	.	few	TRBJ2-2	TRBV29-1
CASTYTGSQEQFF	TGTGCCAGCACCTATACAGGGTCCCAAGAGCAGTTCTTC	.	.	TRBJ2-1	TRBV12-3/TRBV12-4